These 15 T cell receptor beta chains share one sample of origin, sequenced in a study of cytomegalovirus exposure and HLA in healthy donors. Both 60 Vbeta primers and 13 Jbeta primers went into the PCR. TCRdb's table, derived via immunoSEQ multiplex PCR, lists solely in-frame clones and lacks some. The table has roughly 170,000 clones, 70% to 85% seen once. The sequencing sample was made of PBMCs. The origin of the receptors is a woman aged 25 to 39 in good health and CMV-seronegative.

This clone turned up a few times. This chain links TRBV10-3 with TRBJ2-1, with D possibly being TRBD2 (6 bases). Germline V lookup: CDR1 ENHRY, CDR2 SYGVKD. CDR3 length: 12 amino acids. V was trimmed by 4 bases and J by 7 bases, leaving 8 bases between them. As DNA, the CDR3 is TGTGCCATCAGTGTTCGGGAGAATGAGCAGTTCTTC. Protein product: CAISVRENEQFF.

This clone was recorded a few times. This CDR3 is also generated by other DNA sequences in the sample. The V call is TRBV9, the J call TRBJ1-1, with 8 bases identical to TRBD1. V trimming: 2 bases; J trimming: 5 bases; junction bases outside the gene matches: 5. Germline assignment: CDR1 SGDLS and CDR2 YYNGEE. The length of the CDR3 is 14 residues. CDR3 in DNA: TGTGCCAGCAGCGTCAGGGGGCTAGGGACTGAAGCTTTCTTT. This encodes CASSVRGLGTEAFF.

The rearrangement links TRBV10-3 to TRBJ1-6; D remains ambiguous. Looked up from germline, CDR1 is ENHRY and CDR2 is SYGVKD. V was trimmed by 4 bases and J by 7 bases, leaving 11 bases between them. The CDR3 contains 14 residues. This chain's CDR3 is CAISVAGRNSPLHF. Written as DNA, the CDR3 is TGTGCCATCAGTGTTGCGGGGAGGAATTCACCCCTCCACTTT.

The CDR3 spells CASSDHRGVGETQYF. The DNA for the CDR3 is TGTGCCAGCAGTGATCACAGGGGGGTTGGGGAGACCCAGTACTTC. The chain links TRBV25-1 to TRBJ2-5; 8 positions match TRBD1. The V and J ends lost 3 bases and 5 bases, in that order; junction bases with no gene match: 8. Germline V lookup: CDR1 MGHDK, CDR2 SYGVNS. This CDR3 is 15 amino acids long.

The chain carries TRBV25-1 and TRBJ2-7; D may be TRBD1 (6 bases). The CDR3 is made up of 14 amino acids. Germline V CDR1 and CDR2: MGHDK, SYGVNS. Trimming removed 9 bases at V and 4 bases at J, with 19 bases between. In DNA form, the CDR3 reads TGTGCCAGGCTACGCCGGGACACTATTTACGAGCAGTACTTC. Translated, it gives CARLRRDTIYEQYF.

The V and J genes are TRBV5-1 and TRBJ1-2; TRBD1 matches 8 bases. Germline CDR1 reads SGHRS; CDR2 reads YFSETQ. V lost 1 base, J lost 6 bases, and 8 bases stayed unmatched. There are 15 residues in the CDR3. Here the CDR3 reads CASSLQGAGSDGYTF. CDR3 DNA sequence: TGCGCCAGCAGCTTGCAGGGGGCGGGGAGCGATGGCTACACCTTC.

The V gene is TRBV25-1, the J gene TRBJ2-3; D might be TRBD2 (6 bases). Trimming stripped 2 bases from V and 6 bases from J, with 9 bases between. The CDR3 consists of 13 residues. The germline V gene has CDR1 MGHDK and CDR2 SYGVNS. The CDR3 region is CASSERRGDTQYF. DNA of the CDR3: TGTGCCAGCAGTGAACGGAGGGGCGATACGCAGTATTTT. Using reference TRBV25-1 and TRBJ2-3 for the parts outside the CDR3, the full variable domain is EADIYQTPRYLVIGTGKKITLECSQTMGHDKMYWYQQDPGMELHLIHYSYGVNSTEKGDLSSESTVSRIRTEHFPLTLESARPSHTSQYLCASSERRGDTQYFGPGTRLTVL.

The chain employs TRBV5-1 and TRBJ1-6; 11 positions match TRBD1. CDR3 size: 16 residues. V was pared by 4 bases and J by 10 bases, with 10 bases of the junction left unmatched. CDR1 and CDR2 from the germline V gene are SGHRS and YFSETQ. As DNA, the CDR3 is TGCGCCAGCAGCCTAGGACAGGGGGCGTTCGAATCACCCCTCCACTTT. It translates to CASSLGQGAFESPLHF.

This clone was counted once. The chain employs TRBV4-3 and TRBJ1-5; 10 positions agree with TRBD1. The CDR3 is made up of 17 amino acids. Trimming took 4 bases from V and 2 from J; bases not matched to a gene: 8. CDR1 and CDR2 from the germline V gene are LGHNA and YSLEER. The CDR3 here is CASSRDAGTGGNQPQHF. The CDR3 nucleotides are TGCGCCAGCAGCCGAGATGCCGGGACAGGGGGCAATCAGCCCCAGCATTTT.

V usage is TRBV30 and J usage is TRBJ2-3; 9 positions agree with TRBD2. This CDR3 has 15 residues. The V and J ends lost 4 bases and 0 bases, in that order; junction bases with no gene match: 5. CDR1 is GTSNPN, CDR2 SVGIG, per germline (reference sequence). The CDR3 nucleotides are TGTGCCTGGACGATAGCGGGGGATAGCACAGATACGCAGTATTTT. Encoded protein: CAWTIAGDSTDTQYF.

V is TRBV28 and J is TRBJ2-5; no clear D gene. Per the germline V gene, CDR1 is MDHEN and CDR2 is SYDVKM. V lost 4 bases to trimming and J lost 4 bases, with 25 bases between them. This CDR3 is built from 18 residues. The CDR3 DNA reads TGTGCCAGCAGTTCCCAGCCGTTGGAGAGTGTTTTCCGAGAGACCCAGTACTTC. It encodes CASSSQPLESVFRETQYF.

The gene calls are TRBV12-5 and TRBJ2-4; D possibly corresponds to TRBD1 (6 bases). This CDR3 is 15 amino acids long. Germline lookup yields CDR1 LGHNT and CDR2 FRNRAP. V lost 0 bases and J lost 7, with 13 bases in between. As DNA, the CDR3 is TGTGCTAGTGGTTTGGTACGAACAGGGAGCAACATTCAGTACTTC. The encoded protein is CASGLVRTGSNIQYF.

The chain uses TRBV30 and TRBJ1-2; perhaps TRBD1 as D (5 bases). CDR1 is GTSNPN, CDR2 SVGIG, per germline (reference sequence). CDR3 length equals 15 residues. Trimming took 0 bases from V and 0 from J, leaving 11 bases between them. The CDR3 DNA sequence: TGTGCCTGGAGTGTATTGGACACTTCTAACTATGGCTACACCTTC. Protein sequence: CAWSVLDTSNYGYTF.

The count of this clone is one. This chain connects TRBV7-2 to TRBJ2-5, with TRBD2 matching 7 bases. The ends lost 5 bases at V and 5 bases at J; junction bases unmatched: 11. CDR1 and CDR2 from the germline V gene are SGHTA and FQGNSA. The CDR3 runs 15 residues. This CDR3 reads CASSLLNIGGETQYF. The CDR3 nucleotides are TGTGCCAGCAGCCTACTTAATATCGGGGGGGAGACCCAGTACTTC.

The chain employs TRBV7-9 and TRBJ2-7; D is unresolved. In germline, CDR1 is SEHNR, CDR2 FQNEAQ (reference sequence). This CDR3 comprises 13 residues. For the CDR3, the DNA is TGTTCCTCCAGACAAGTTGGCCCCTACGAGCAGTACTTC. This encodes CSSRQVGPYEQYF. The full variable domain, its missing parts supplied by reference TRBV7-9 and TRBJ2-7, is DTGVSQNPRHKITKRGQNVTFRCDPISEHNRLYWYRQTLGQGPEFLTYFQNEAQLEKSRLLSDRFSAERPKGSFSTLEIQRTEQGDSAMYLCSSRQVGPYEQYFGPGTRLTVT.